This T cell receptor beta chain appears in the sequencing data of a study of blood T cell repertoires in COVID-19. This clone was detected only a few times. Sequenced by immunoSEQ multiplex PCR; TCRdb stores in-frame clones only, minus some. The data hold fewer than 150,000 clones, with around 83% observed a single time. This CDR3 is 12 amino acids long. The V gene lost 0 bases and the J gene lost 10 bases, with 9 bases spanning the gap. The germline gives CDR1 MGHRA, CDR2 YSYEKL. The receptor was derived from a man between 25 and 39 years old who had recovered from COVID-19. Sample: PBMCs or T cells enriched from blood (not recorded which). The chain employs TRBV4-1 and TRBJ1-2; D call uncertain. The CDR3 here is CASSQDRSIYTF. The CDR3 DNA sequence: TGCGCCAGCAGCCAAGATCGGTCGATCTACACCTTC.